Listed below are T cell receptor beta chains from one sample, sequenced in a study of cytotoxic CD8 clonotypes in ibrutinib-treated CLL. This table comes from immunoSEQ multiplex PCR, and its TCRdb copy is limited to in-frame clones, with some not included. The repertoire holds 150,000 to 200,000 clones, with 81% as singletons. The sequenced sample was PBMCs, obtained after 12 months of ibrutinib treatment. These receptor sequences come from a human donor with chronic lymphocytic leukemia. The CDR3 runs from the conserved cysteine through the conserved F or W. The D gene is left open where the match is weak. Only some rows state a clone size, as once, few, many or a class for expanded clones.

.	TRBV5-1	TRBJ2-7	.	TGCGCCAGCAGCACGTCCGGGATCTTCTACGAGCAGTACTTC	CASSTSGIFYEQYF
TRBD2	TRBV28	TRBJ2-3	.	TGTGCCAGCAGTTTAGGGGGAGGGTTGGCCGATACGCAGTATTTT	CASSLGGGLADTQYF
.	TRBV27	TRBJ1-3	.	TGTGCCAGCAGTTCTACACCCGGGGGCACAATCTCTGGAAACACCATATATTTT	CASSSTPGGTISGNTIYF
TRBD1	TRBV5-4	TRBJ1-1	.	TGTGCCAGCAGCTCCCTAGCCGGGACAGCGAACACTGAAGCTTTCTTT	CASSSLAGTANTEAFF
.	TRBV1	TRBJ2-2	.	TGCACCAGCAGCCAAGGGCGGCTAGCGGGAGATCGTTTCACCGGGGAGCTGTTTTTT	CTSSQGRLAGDRFTGELFF
.	TRBV7-9	TRBJ1-3	.	TGTGCCAGCAGCCTCGCAGGCACGGGAAACACCATATATTTT	CASSLAGTGNTIYF
.	TRBV11-2	TRBJ2-7	.	TGTGCCAGCAGCCAGGAACCAACCTACGAGCAGTACTTC	CASSQEPTYEQYF
.	TRBV21-1	TRBJ1-6	few	TGTGCCAGCAGCAAAGAATGGCAGCGACCCAATTCACCCCTCCACTTT	CASSKEWQRPNSPLHF
TRBD1	TRBV4-3	TRBJ1-2	.	TGCGCCAGCAGCCAAGTCGCGGTAGGGACAGCTAACTATGGCTACACCTTC	CASSQVAVGTANYGYTF
TRBD2	TRBV27	TRBJ2-1	.	TGTGCCAGCAGTTTCCAGTTTATTAGCGGGAGCTTGGGCGAGCAGTTCTTC	CASSFQFISGSLGEQFF
.	TRBV4-1	TRBJ2-6	few	TGCGCCAGCAGCCAAGCGTCAGTTAGAGTCCCTGGAACTGGGGCCAACGTCCTGACTTTC	CASSQASVRVPGTGANVLTF
TRBD2	TRBV5-5	TRBJ2-1	.	TGTGCCAGCAGCCAAGAGACTAGCGGGTTTAGCAATGAGCAGTTCTTC	CASSQETSGFSNEQFF
.	TRBV6-5	TRBJ1-5	.	TGTGCCAGCAGTTACTTAACAGGGACTAGCAATCAGCCCCAGCATTTT	CASSYLTGTSNQPQHF
TRBD1	TRBV28	TRBJ1-5	.	TGTGCCAGCAGTTTAAGAGGGGGCGGTAATCAGCCCCAGCATTTT	CASSLRGGGNQPQHF
TRBD1	TRBV19	TRBJ1-2	.	TGTGCCAGTAGTATCCTACCGGGACAGGGACCTGGGGGCTACACCTTC	CASSILPGQGPGGYTF
.	TRBV19	TRBJ1-5	once	TGTGCCAGTAGTATAGAGGGGCCCACCAATCAGCCCCAGCATTTT	CASSIEGPTNQPQHF
.	TRBV5-8	TRBJ2-4	.	TGTGCCAGCAGCTTGTGGCAGGGGTCCAAAAACATTCAGTACTTC	CASSLWQGSKNIQYF